These 23 T cell receptor beta chains were all obtained from the same sample, sequenced in a study of tumor-infiltrating lymphocytes in primary liver carcinoma. Unsorted bulk tissue, about 18-31 mg of it, served as the source for co-extraction of RNA and DNA. Using a constant-region primer together with ProtoScript II reverse transcriptase, TCR beta cDNA was made from about 490 ng of total RNA. Nested multiplex PCR, run for three rounds with slightly modified ARM-PCR, yielded TCR beta libraries. TRBV1-TRBV30 forward primers paired with a C-beta reverse primer were used in the first two PCR rounds, which ran about 11 cycles each. TCRdb re-called the multiplex PCR reads with MiXCR, one entry per CDR3 protein. This table holds about 59,000 distinct CDR3 sequences, 70% to 85% found once. The sample was liver tumor tissue from sampling region 2. The sample's subset: tumor region T2, inferior pole. The source is a middle-aged man with primary liver carcinoma and hepatitis B virus infection.

For this clonotype: At one of its ends the junction is not consistent with the germline gene, which may arise from a read error. CDR3 nucleotides: TGTACCACCGGACAGGTCGACGAGCAGTACTTC. It specifies CTTGQVDEQYF. The chain combines TRBV10-2 with TRBJ2-7; 7 nucleotides match TRBD1. CDR3 length: 11 amino acids. Germline CDR1 is WSHSY and CDR2 is SAAADI.

As regards this clonotype: One end of the junction fails to match germline, which may point to a read error. J is TRBJ2-7 and V is TRBV15; TRBD2 agrees at 8 bases. This CDR3 is 14 amino acids long. Per germline, CDR1 LNHNV and CDR2 YYDKDF (reference sequence). The CDR3 here is CATSRVAGLREQYF. Here the CDR3 DNA reads TGTGCCACCAGCAGAGTAGCGGGATTACGCGAGCAATACTTC.

This clonotype was found a few times. Sequence at one end of the junction differs from germline and may be a read error. The genes are TRBV6-5 and TRBJ2-1, with D perhaps TRBD2 (6 bases). The CDR3 is made up of 14 amino acids. Germline V lookup: CDR1 MNHEY, CDR2 SVGAGI. DNA of the CDR3: TGTGCCAGCAGTTCACTAGCTTCCTACAATGAGCAGTCCTTC. Protein: CASSSLASYNEQSF.

About this clonotype itself: Because the CDR3 is missing its conserved closing phenylalanine or tryptophan, this is likely a read error. The chain couples TRBV4-2 to TRBJ2-7; D not certain. Germline assignment: CDR1 LGHNA and CDR2 YNFKEQ. This CDR3 has 12 residues. CDR3 loop: CASNQGVYEQYL. CDR3 sequence (DNA): TGTGCCAGCAACCAAGGTGTGTACGAGCAGTACCTC.

Ten or more counts support this clonotype. The chain employs TRBV11-2 and TRBJ2-7; 7 bases fit TRBD1. CDR1 and CDR2 from the germline V gene are SGHAT and FQNNGV. The CDR3 loop spans 14 amino acids. With V trimmed by 4 bases and J by 5 bases, 8 bases remained unmatched. In DNA form, the CDR3 reads TGTGCCAGCAGCTATGACAGGGATGAGGACGAGCAGTACTTC. It yields the protein CASSYDRDEDEQYF.

The sample holds many counts of this clonotype. The chain couples TRBV5-1 to TRBJ1-2; unclear D gene. Between the trimmed V and J ends, which lost 0 bases and 5 bases, there was a span of 8 bases. There are 13 residues in the CDR3. Looked up from germline, CDR1 is SGHRS and CDR2 is YFSETQ. CDR3 coding DNA: TGCGCCAGCAGCTTGGGCGGACGATATGGCTACACCTTC. Its protein product is CASSLGGRYGYTF.

Notes on this clonotype: An end of the junction does not agree with germline; a read error may underlie this. This chain links TRBV11-2 with TRBJ2-7; no clear D. Per germline, CDR1 SGHAT and CDR2 FQNNGV. CDR3 length: 14 amino acids. This CDR3 reads CASSLDLGRWEQYF. The CDR3 nucleotides are TGTGCCAGCAGCCTAGATCTTGGTAGATGGGAACAGTACTTC.

A remark on this clonotype: The limits of the CDR3 on the DNA are not certain, so only TCRdb's listed CDR3 is given. This chain joins TRBV4-3 and TRBJ1-2. Inclusive of both ends, the CDR3 amounts to 16 amino acids. Germline V gene data show CDR1 as LGHNA and CDR2 as YSLEER. The CDR3 spells CASSQDLGFRNYGCTF.

Note on this clonotype: A read error is possible here, since a much larger clone lies one base away. The chain employs TRBV5-1 and TRBJ2-6; tentative D call: TRBD1 (6 bases). Looked up from germline, CDR1 is SGHRS and CDR2 is YFSETQ. This CDR3 contains 18 residues. CDR3 loop: CVSSLGAGITSGANVLTF. DNA for the CDR3: TGCGTCAGCAGCTTGGGGGCCGGTATAACCTCTGGGGCCAACGTCCTGACTTTC.

This clonotype showed up just once. In this CDR3 the conserved last residue, phenylalanine or tryptophan, is missing, so a read error is likely. The limits of the CDR3 on the DNA are not certain, so only TCRdb's listed CDR3 is given. The rearrangement uses TRBV11-2 and TRBJ2-5; no DNA check was done on the table's D call, TRBD2. The CDR3 is 12 amino acids long, termini counted. Germline V gene sequence: CDR1 SGHAT, CDR2 FQNNGV. CDR3 residues: CASSSHLGVVIL.

Note on this clonotype: A much larger clone is a single base away; this may be a read error. The V and J genes are TRBV7-9 and TRBJ2-5; D gene unclear. Germline V CDR1 and CDR2: SEHNR, FQNEAQ (reference sequence). CDR3 length equals 11 residues. The CDR3 region is CTNSLKETQYF. In DNA form, the CDR3 reads TGTACCAACAGCCTGAAAGAGACCCAGTACTTC. The full variable domain, rest sourced from reference TRBV7-9 and TRBJ2-5, is DTGVSQNPRHKITKRGQNVTFRCDPISEHNRLYWYRQTLGQGPEFLTYFQNEAQLEKSRLLSDRFSAERPKGSFSTLEIQRTEQGDSAMYLCTNSLKETQYFGPGTRLLVL.

The chain is built from TRBV12-3 or TRBV12-4 and TRBJ1-6; D is uncertain. This CDR3 is 14 amino acids long. Trimming took off 4 bases at V and 7 bases at J, with 11 bases between the two ends. CDR3 residues: CASSCTLGNSPLHF. The DNA for the CDR3 is TGTGCCAGCAGTTGTACACTGGGAAATTCACCCCTCCACTTT.

This clonotype was counted at least ten times. The chain combines TRBV6-2 or TRBV6-3 with TRBJ2-1; 16 bases are a match to TRBD2. The CDR3 has 17 amino acids. CDR1 is MNHEY and CDR2 is SVGEGT in the germline V gene. Germline trimming cut 4 bases from V and 6 bases from J; bases unmatched to any gene: 6. The chain's CDR3 is CASSSGLAGGPGNEQFF. For the CDR3, the DNA is TGTGCCAGCAGTTCGGGACTAGCGGGAGGGCCAGGCAATGAGCAGTTCTTC.

A few counts support this clonotype. The chain carries TRBV5-4 and TRBJ1-2; the D gene is possibly TRBD1 (5 bases). The length of the CDR3 is 14 residues. CDR1 SGHNT and CDR2 YYREEE come from the germline V gene (reference sequence). Trimming took off 4 bases at V and 0 bases at J, with 10 bases between the two ends. The CDR3 spells CASSEGAANYGYTF. As DNA, the CDR3 is TGTGCCAGCAGCGAAGGGGCAGCTAACTATGGCTACACCTTC.

This clonotype was detected only a few times. Given a much more abundant clone one base away, this may be a read error. V and J are TRBV6-6 and TRBJ2-7; D is unresolved. The length of the CDR3 is 14 residues. Germline V lookup: CDR1 MNHNY, CDR2 SVGAGI (reference sequence). The CDR3 here is CASRNSLLTYEQCF. CDR3 DNA: TGTGCCAGCAGAAACAGCCTTCTAACCTACGAGCAGTGCTTC.

The chain joins TRBV6-5 to TRBJ1-1, with D possibly matching TRBD1 (5 bases). This CDR3 has 14 amino acids. CDR1 MNHEY and CDR2 SVGAGI come from the germline V gene. V gave up 10 bases and J gave up 3 bases, with 18 bases separating them. CDR3 nucleotides: TGTGCCAACAGGCCGCGGGGTAGGGACACTGAAGCTTTCTTT. It codes for CANRPRGRDTEAFF.

For this clonotype: A much larger clone differs by one base, so this may be a read error. V usage is TRBV5-1 and J usage is TRBJ2-1; the match to TRBD1 covers 8 bases. CDR3 length: 17 amino acids. Germline lookup yields CDR1 SGHRS and CDR2 YFSETQ. The junction had 10 bases not matched to a gene; V was cut back by 4 bases and J by 1 base. CDR3 bases: TGCGCCAGCAGCCTACGACAGGGGAGGAGGTCCTACAATGAGCAGTTCTTC. It specifies CASSLRQGRRSYNEQFF.

A word on this clonotype: Relative to the germline gene, one junction end is altered; a read error may explain this. The rearrangement uses TRBV6-2 or TRBV6-3 and TRBJ2-5, with 7 bases matching TRBD2. This CDR3 contains 13 residues. Germline V gene data show CDR1 as MNHEY and CDR2 as SVGEGT. The CDR3 DNA sequence: TGTGCCAGTAGTTCCGGACTAGTGAACACCCAGTACTTC. Translation: CASSSGLVNTQYF.

On this clonotype itself: The junction differs from germline at one of its ends, possibly a read error. J is TRBJ2-7 and V is TRBV6-1; unclear D gene. CDR1 is MNHNS and CDR2 is SASEGT in the germline V gene. This CDR3 region has 13 residues. CDR3 sequence: CASSIERSYEQYF. Here the CDR3 DNA reads TGTGCAAGCAGTATCGAGCGATCCTACGAGCAGTACTTC.

This clonotype came up once. This may stem from a read error, because a much larger clone lies one nucleotide away. The chain's CDR3 is CASSYAGLSPPHF. For the CDR3, the DNA is TGTGCCAGCAGTTACGCAGGACTTTCACCCCCCCACTTT. The chain combines TRBV6-5 with TRBJ1-6, with D unresolved. The CDR3 loop spans 13 amino acids. Germline V gene data show CDR1 as MNHEY and CDR2 as SVGAGI.

On this clonotype: At one end, the junction sequence differs from germline, possibly due to a read error. The chain combines TRBV11-2 with TRBJ2-5; 8 bases agree with TRBD2. The CDR3 is 16 amino acids. Germline lookup yields CDR1 SGHAT and CDR2 FQNNGV. The CDR3 DNA is TGTGCCATCAGCCAAACTCATGGCGGGGGGAAAAGGACCCAGTACTTC. This codes for CAISQTHGGGKRTQYF.

Details on this clonotype: Compared with germline, one end of the junction differs, possibly owing to a read error. The rearrangement joins TRBV29-1 to TRBJ1-4; D not resolved. The CDR3 spans 11 residues. The germline gives CDR1 SQVTM, CDR2 ANQGSEA. DNA of the CDR3: TGCAACGTTGGTTGGAGGGAAAAACTGTTTTTT. This translates into CNVGWREKLFF. The variable domain in full, completed from reference TRBV29-1 and TRBJ1-4, reads SAVISQKPSRDICQRGTSLTIQCQVDSQVTMMFWYRQQPGQSLTLIATANQGSEATYESGFVIDKFPISRPNLTFSTLTVSNMSPEDSSIYLCNVGWREKLFFGSGTQLSVL.

Only a few counts were recorded for this clonotype. A much larger clone is a single base away; this may be a read error. The CDR3 does not end in the conserved phenylalanine or tryptophan, so this is likely a read error. The genes are TRBV4-3 and TRBJ2-7; a possible D gene is TRBD2 (7 bases). The CDR3 is 15 amino acids. Germline V CDR1 and CDR2: LGHNA, YSLEER. Trimming removed 0 bases at V and 5 bases at J, with 14 bases between. The CDR3 here is CASSQDRGAGDEQYL. The CDR3 DNA is TGCGCCAGCAGCCAAGATAGGGGGGCGGGAGACGAGCAGTACTTA.